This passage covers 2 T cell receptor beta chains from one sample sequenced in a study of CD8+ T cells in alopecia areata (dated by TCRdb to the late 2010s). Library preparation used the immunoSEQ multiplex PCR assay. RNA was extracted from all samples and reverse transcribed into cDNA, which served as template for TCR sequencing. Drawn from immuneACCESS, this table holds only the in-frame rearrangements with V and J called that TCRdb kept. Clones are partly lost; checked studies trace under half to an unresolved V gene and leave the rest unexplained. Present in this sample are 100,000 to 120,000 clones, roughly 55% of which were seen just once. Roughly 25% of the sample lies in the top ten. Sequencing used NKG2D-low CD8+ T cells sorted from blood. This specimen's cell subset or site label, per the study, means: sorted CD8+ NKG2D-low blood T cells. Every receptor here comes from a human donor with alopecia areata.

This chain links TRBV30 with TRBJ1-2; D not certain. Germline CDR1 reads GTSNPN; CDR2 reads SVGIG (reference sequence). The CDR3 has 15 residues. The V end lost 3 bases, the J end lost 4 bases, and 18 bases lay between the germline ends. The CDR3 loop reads CAWRTPGAGSYGYTF. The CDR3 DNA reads TGTGCCTGGAGGACACCGGGCGCGGGCTCCTATGGCTACACCTTC. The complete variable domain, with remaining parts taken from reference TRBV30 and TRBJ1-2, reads SQTIHQWPATLVQPVGSPLSLECTVEGTSNPNLYWYRQAAGRGLQLLFYSVGIGQISSEVPQNLSASRPQDRQFILSSKKLLLSDSGFYLCAWRTPGAGSYGYTFGSGTRLTVV.

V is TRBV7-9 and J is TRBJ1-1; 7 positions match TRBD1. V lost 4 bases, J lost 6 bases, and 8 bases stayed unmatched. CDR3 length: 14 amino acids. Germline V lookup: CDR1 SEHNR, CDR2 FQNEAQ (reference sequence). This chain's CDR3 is CASSSRQGKPEAFF. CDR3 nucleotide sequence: TGTGCCAGCAGCTCCAGACAGGGCAAGCCTGAAGCTTTCTTT.